Detailed here is one TCR beta chain. Its antigen is not yet known. No base-level quality is on record; no much larger clone is a single base apart. Library prep was done by the immunoSEQ multiplex PCR assay. TCRdb obtained this table from immuneACCESS and retained in-frame rearrangements with V and J assigned. These tables miss some clones; where compared with another copy, unresolved V genes account for less than half of the shortfall, and the remainder is unexplained. The sample yields approximately 12,000 clones; 85% to 90% were counted once. The ten largest clones take up less than 3% of the sample. This sample was taken from a study of chemoradiotherapy in HPV16-positive cancers (dated by TCRdb to 2022 to 2024). In terms of the full investigation: Candidate HPV-specific T-cell clones and common TCR motifs were defined by functional T-cell assays performed on cells from a couple of HPV16-positive patients. Next, the candidate HPV-specific TCRs and motifs were followed in TCR repertoires from more than 70 patients with HPV-related cancers. The study asked whether T-cell immunity against the HPV oncoproteins E6 and E7 changes during chemoradiotherapy and whether it affects survival. Results and caveats for the whole study, not just this receptor: The functional definition of HPV-specific T cells came from only a couple of HPV16-positive patients, and the survival association was reported for HPV16-positive patients. Expansion of candidate HPV-specific clones and E7-related TCR motifs was observed in the tumor microenvironment during treatment, whereas no such expansion was observed for non-HPV-specific T cells. Improved recurrence-free survival in HPV16-positive patients was associated with expansion of HPV-responsive T cells during chemoradiotherapy.

Repertoires were sampled multiple times during chemoradiotherapy, which allowed clonal expansion in the tumor microenvironment to be followed. The germline V gene (reference sequence) sets CDR1 to LNHDA and CDR2 to SQIVND. Including cysteine and phenylalanine, the CDR3 has 16 amino acids. Only the CDR3 portion is preserved as DNA: 48 bases, with reading frame beginning at the first base. Trimming takes 5 bases from V and 5 bases from J, and the germline ends sit 21 bases apart. The TCR was taken from a human donor with HPV-associated anogenital cancer. This specimen was acquired from a patient who underwent chemoradiotherapy. The rearrangement joined TRBV19 to TRBJ2-5; the D gene is perhaps TRBD2, from 7 matching bases. The CDR3 in this case is CASSGGGRALTETQYF. The DNA sequence follows: TGTGCCAGTAGTGGCGGGGGCCGAGCTCTTACGGAGACCCAGTACTTC.